The T cell receptor beta chain described here comes from a study of T cells in Graves' hyperthyroidism and ophthalmopathy. The germline V gene has CDR1 SEHNR and CDR2 FQNEAQ (reference sequence). V shed 8 bases and J shed 4 bases, with 17 bases lying between them. The CDR3 runs to 14 residues. Amplification of TCR beta CDR3 regions was performed using RNA transcripts as template. Researchers ran a first-round RT-PCR on the TCR CDR3 using the HTBI primer set. TCRdb processed the multiplex PCR reads anew with MiXCR; each CDR3 protein has one entry. In the table there are 650,000 to 800,000 distinct CDR3 sequences, 45% of which are singletons.

The source is an adult man with Graves' disease, either hyperthyroidism or ophthalmopathy (not recorded which). The sample comprised peripheral blood or thyroid tissue (not recorded which). This chain uses TRBV7-9 with TRBJ2-5; D may be TRBD1 or TRBD2 (5 bases each). The CDR3 coding sequence is TGTGCCAGCCACCTCGGGGCTGCCGCAGAGACCCAGTACTTC. It encodes CASHLGAAAETQYF. Combining the CDR3 with reference TRBV7-9 and TRBJ2-5 gives the whole variable domain DTGVSQNPRHKITKRGQNVTFRCDPISEHNRLYWYRQTLGQGPEFLTYFQNEAQLEKSRLLSDRFSAERPKGSFSTLEIQRTEQGDSAMYLCASHLGAAAETQYFGPGTRLLVL.